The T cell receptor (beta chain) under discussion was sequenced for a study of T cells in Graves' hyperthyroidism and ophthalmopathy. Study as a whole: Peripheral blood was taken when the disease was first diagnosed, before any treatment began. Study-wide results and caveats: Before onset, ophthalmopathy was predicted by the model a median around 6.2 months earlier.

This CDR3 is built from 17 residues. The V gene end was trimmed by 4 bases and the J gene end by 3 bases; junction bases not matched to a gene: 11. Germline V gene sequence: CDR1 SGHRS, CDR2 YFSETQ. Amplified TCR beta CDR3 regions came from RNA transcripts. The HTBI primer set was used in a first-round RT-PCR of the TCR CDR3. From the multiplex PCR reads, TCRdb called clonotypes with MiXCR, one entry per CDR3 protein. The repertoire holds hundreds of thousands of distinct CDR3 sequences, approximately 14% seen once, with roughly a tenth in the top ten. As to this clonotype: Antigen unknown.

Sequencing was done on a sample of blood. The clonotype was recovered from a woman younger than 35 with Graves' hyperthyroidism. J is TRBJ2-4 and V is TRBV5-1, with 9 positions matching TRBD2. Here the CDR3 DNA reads TGCGCCAGCAGCCGCGAGGCGGGAGGGCCGGACAAAAACATTCAGTACTTC. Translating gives CASSREAGGPDKNIQYF. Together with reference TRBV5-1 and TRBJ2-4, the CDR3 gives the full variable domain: KAGVTQTPRYLIKTRGQQVTLSCSPISGHRSVSWYQQTPGQGLQFLFEYFSETQRNKGNFPGRFSGRQFSNSRSEMNVSTLELGDSALYLCASSREAGGPDKNIQYFGAGTRLSVL.